The rows below give T cell receptor beta chains drawn from one sample of a study of regulatory T cells in long-lasting Graves disease. In TCRdb, the multiplex PCR reads were re-called with MiXCR into one record per CDR3 protein. There are about 620,000 distinct CDR3 sequences in the sample; roughly 15% occur only once, and 18% lies in the top ten. Another study also made use of these data, one on T cells in Graves' hyperthyroidism and ophthalmopathy.

The sample here was peripheral blood mononuclear cells (PBMCs), taken at new diagnosis, from a patient treated with antithyroid drugs. The source is a woman aged 25-40 years with Graves disease. Both conserved end residues are trimmed from each CDR3. Each record gives: V gene, CDR3 length, CDR3 protein.

TRBV7-9	15	ASSFSGTGGFNEKLF
TRBV29-1	15	SVEGGGWREDEETQY
TRBV18	13	ASSPPVRREGTQY
TRBV19	17	ASSRAGTSGTPFYNEQF
TRBV28	12	ASSLGQGGFGYT
TRBV19	13	ASSMRPSEVRGYT
TRBV18	12	ASSPTGLKEKLF
TRBV7-9	12	ASTSRGNTDTQY
TRBV20-1	14	SARGSSGASTDTQY
TRBV25-1	12	ASSETGYNQPQH
TRBV28	13	ASSSMTASTGELF
TRBV20-1	13	SALSPGAGSNEQF